This is a list of T cell receptor beta chains from one sample in a study of cytomegalovirus exposure and HLA in healthy donors. TCRdb's table, derived via immunoSEQ multiplex PCR, lists solely in-frame clones and lacks some. The sample consists of under 200,000 clones, about 84% of them appearing once. The specimen sequenced was PBMCs. The receptors shown here come from a woman in her 30s in good health and CMV-seropositive. Each CDR3 is given with its conserved first and last residue. The order of the fields is CDR3 protein, CDR3 DNA, V gene, J gene, clone size, D gene. A D gene is named only where the DNA matches it firmly. Some rows mark clone size as missing; the rest say once, few, many or name a class of expanded clone.

CDR3aa: CASSFRQGAGVPDTQYF
CDR3nt: TGTGCCAGCAGCTTTCGGCAGGGGGCCGGAGTCCCAGATACGCAGTATTTT
v_gene: TRBV7-9
j_gene: TRBJ2-3
abundance: -
d_gene: TRBD1

CDR3aa: CASRGPLGYGYTF
CDR3nt: TGTGCCAGCCGAGGGCCTTTAGGGTATGGCTACACCTTC
v_gene: TRBV27
j_gene: TRBJ1-2
abundance: -
d_gene: -

CDR3aa: CASSGIGVDTQYF
CDR3nt: TGTGCCAGCAGCGGAATCGGGGTAGATACGCAGTATTTT
v_gene: TRBV9
j_gene: TRBJ2-3
abundance: -
d_gene: -

CDR3aa: CASSFGFALAGGPDNEQFF
CDR3nt: TGTGCCAGCAGCTTTGGTTTTGCATTAGCGGGGGGGCCGGACAATGAGCAGTTCTTC
v_gene: TRBV7-9
j_gene: TRBJ2-1
abundance: -
d_gene: TRBD2

CDR3aa: CASSFVAGQGTDTQYF
CDR3nt: TGTGCCAGCAGCTTCGTCGCGGGACAGGGCACAGATACGCAGTATTTT
v_gene: TRBV7-8
j_gene: TRBJ2-3
abundance: -
d_gene: TRBD1

CDR3aa: CASIQGQGAFNEQFF
CDR3nt: TGTGCCAGCATTCAGGGACAGGGGGCTTTCAATGAGCAGTTCTTC
v_gene: TRBV7-8
j_gene: TRBJ2-1
abundance: -
d_gene: TRBD1

CDR3aa: CASSKGLAGDDTQYF
CDR3nt: TGCGCCAGCAGCAAAGGACTAGCGGGAGACGATACGCAGTATTTT
v_gene: TRBV5-1
j_gene: TRBJ2-3
abundance: few
d_gene: TRBD2

CDR3aa: CASRGGTENTEAFF
CDR3nt: TGCGCCAGCAGGGGAGGGACGGAGAACACTGAAGCTTTCTTT
v_gene: TRBV5-1
j_gene: TRBJ1-1
abundance: once
d_gene: -

CDR3aa: CASSLRASGSSGELFF
CDR3nt: TGTGCCAGCAGCTTAAGGGCTAGCGGGAGTTCCGGGGAGCTGTTTTTT
v_gene: TRBV7-3
j_gene: TRBJ2-2
abundance: -
d_gene: TRBD2

CDR3aa: CASSPTDRGVPYEQYF
CDR3nt: TGCGCCAGCAGCCCGACTGACAGGGGAGTTCCTTACGAGCAGTACTTC
v_gene: TRBV5-1
j_gene: TRBJ2-7
abundance: -
d_gene: TRBD1

CDR3aa: CASRAGTSGGKEQFF
CDR3nt: TGTGCCAGCAGGGCCGGGACTAGCGGGGGGAAGGAGCAGTTCTTC
v_gene: TRBV2
j_gene: TRBJ2-1
abundance: -
d_gene: TRBD2

CDR3aa: CASSKSGLQFF
CDR3nt: TGTGCCAGCAGTAAATCAGGTTTGCAGTTCTTC
v_gene: TRBV6-6
j_gene: TRBJ2-1
abundance: few
d_gene: -

CDR3aa: CASSSTRRLAGYHEQYF
CDR3nt: TGTGCCAGCAGCTCCACCCGCCGACTAGCGGGATACCACGAGCAGTACTTC
v_gene: TRBV11-3
j_gene: TRBJ2-7
abundance: few
d_gene: TRBD2

CDR3aa: CASSQGGDRGLQYF
CDR3nt: TGCGCCAGCAGCCAAGGGGGGGACAGGGGTCTTCAGTACTTC
v_gene: TRBV4-1
j_gene: TRBJ2-4
abundance: -
d_gene: TRBD1

CDR3aa: CASTRQAISNSPLHF
CDR3nt: TGTGCCAGCACCCGACAGGCAATAAGTAATTCACCCCTCCACTTT
v_gene: TRBV6-5
j_gene: TRBJ1-6
abundance: once
d_gene: -

CDR3aa: CASSPSTGGTYEQYF
CDR3nt: TGTGCCAGCAGCCCCTCAACGGGGGGCACCTACGAGCAGTACTTC
v_gene: TRBV28
j_gene: TRBJ2-7
abundance: -
d_gene: -

CDR3aa: CASRRVTGGYEQYF
CDR3nt: TGTGCCAGCAGAAGGGTAACAGGGGGATACGAGCAGTACTTC
v_gene: TRBV28
j_gene: TRBJ2-7
abundance: -
d_gene: TRBD1

CDR3aa: CASSLYPVQDEQYF
CDR3nt: TGTGCCAGCAGTCTATACCCAGTCCAGGACGAGCAGTACTTC
v_gene: TRBV28
j_gene: TRBJ2-7
abundance: -
d_gene: -

CDR3aa: CASSLERPQNRQPQHF
CDR3nt: TGTGCCAGCAGCTTGGAAAGACCACAGAACCGTCAGCCCCAGCATTTT
v_gene: TRBV5-8
j_gene: TRBJ1-5
abundance: -
d_gene: -

CDR3aa: CASSTLGGAFNQPQHF
CDR3nt: TGTGCCAGCAGCACCCTGGGGGGAGCTTTCAATCAGCCCCAGCATTTT
v_gene: TRBV7-2
j_gene: TRBJ1-5
abundance: -
d_gene: -

CDR3aa: CASSLNRVGDEQFF
CDR3nt: TGCGCCAGCAGCTTGAACAGGGTGGGCGATGAGCAGTTCTTC
v_gene: TRBV5-1
j_gene: TRBJ2-1
abundance: few
d_gene: -

CDR3aa: CASSQEQGHYGYTF
CDR3nt: TGCGCCAGCAGCCAAGAGCAGGGGCACTATGGCTACACCTTC
v_gene: TRBV4-3
j_gene: TRBJ1-2
abundance: -
d_gene: -

CDR3aa: CASSLDLETETQYF
CDR3nt: TGTGCCAGCAGCTTAGATTTGGAGACAGAGACCCAGTACTTC
v_gene: TRBV7-2
j_gene: TRBJ2-5
abundance: -
d_gene: -

CDR3aa: CASSLEAGGRETQYF
CDR3nt: TGCGCCAGCAGCTTGGAAGCAGGGGGGAGGGAGACCCAGTACTTC
v_gene: TRBV5-1
j_gene: TRBJ2-5
abundance: -
d_gene: -

CDR3aa: CASSPGDAPGIGYYEQYF
CDR3nt: TGCGCCAGCAGTCCGGGGGACGCCCCCGGGATTGGATACTACGAGCAGTACTTC
v_gene: TRBV5-1
j_gene: TRBJ2-7
abundance: -
d_gene: -

CDR3aa: CASSLFTAGGSTDTQYF
CDR3nt: TGTGCCAGCAGCTTATTTACAGCGGGGGGTTCCACAGATACGCAGTATTTT
v_gene: TRBV7-8
j_gene: TRBJ2-3
abundance: -
d_gene: TRBD2

CDR3aa: CASSSGTSGMRHEQFF
CDR3nt: TGTGCCAGCAGTTCAGGGACTAGCGGGATGAGGCATGAGCAGTTCTTC
v_gene: TRBV27
j_gene: TRBJ2-1
abundance: -
d_gene: TRBD2

CDR3aa: CASSVGPAVGYNEQFF
CDR3nt: TGTGCCAGCAGCGTAGGGCCAGCGGTGGGGTACAATGAGCAGTTCTTC
v_gene: TRBV9
j_gene: TRBJ2-1
abundance: -
d_gene: -

CDR3aa: CASSQEAGQGSYEQYF
CDR3nt: TGTGCCAGCAGCCAAGAGGCAGGACAGGGGTCCTACGAGCAGTACTTC
v_gene: TRBV4-2
j_gene: TRBJ2-7
abundance: few
d_gene: TRBD1

CDR3aa: CASSVGLGGGSSGNTIYF
CDR3nt: TGTGCCAGCAGCGTAGGTCTCGGGGGCGGGAGCTCTGGAAACACCATATATTTT
v_gene: TRBV9
j_gene: TRBJ1-3
abundance: few
d_gene: -

CDR3aa: CAWSGGRATNEKLFF
CDR3nt: TGTGCCTGGAGTGGTGGCAGGGCAACTAATGAAAAACTGTTTTTT
v_gene: TRBV30
j_gene: TRBJ1-4
abundance: -
d_gene: -

CDR3aa: CASSLSGIRYF
CDR3nt: TGTGCCAGCAGTTTATCGGGGATACGGTACTTC
v_gene: TRBV28
j_gene: TRBJ2-7
abundance: once
d_gene: -

CDR3aa: CAWSVEGTGNTEAFF
CDR3nt: TGTGCCTGGAGTGTAGAAGGGACAGGGAACACTGAAGCTTTCTTT
v_gene: TRBV30
j_gene: TRBJ1-1
abundance: -
d_gene: TRBD1

CDR3aa: CASSWTGNNQPQHF
CDR3nt: TGTGCCAGCAGCTGGACAGGGAACAATCAGCCCCAGCATTTT
v_gene: TRBV6-6
j_gene: TRBJ1-5
abundance: -
d_gene: TRBD1

CDR3aa: CAIHRDSLSPLHF
CDR3nt: TGTGCCATCCACAGGGACAGTCTATCACCCCTCCACTTT
v_gene: TRBV10-3
j_gene: TRBJ1-6
abundance: -
d_gene: TRBD1

CDR3aa: CASSFNSNQPQHF
CDR3nt: TGTGCCAGCAGTTTCAATAGCAATCAGCCCCAGCATTTT
v_gene: TRBV27
j_gene: TRBJ1-5
abundance: -
d_gene: -

CDR3aa: CASSRGQGYGYTF
CDR3nt: TGCGCCAGCAGCCGAGGACAGGGCTATGGCTACACCTTC
v_gene: TRBV4-1
j_gene: TRBJ1-2
abundance: once
d_gene: TRBD1

CDR3aa: CASSPGGRDTQYF
CDR3nt: TGTGCCAGCAGTCCGGGGGGCCGGGATACGCAGTATTTT
v_gene: TRBV6-5
j_gene: TRBJ2-3
abundance: -
d_gene: -

CDR3aa: CASSKTLAGENNEQFF
CDR3nt: TGTGCCAGCAGCAAAACGTTAGCGGGAGAAAACAATGAGCAGTTCTTC
v_gene: TRBV7-2
j_gene: TRBJ2-1
abundance: -
d_gene: TRBD2

CDR3aa: CAIRAGLNYGYTF
CDR3nt: TGTGCCATCAGGGCAGGGCTCAACTATGGCTACACCTTC
v_gene: TRBV10-3
j_gene: TRBJ1-2
abundance: -
d_gene: -

CDR3aa: CASSQGTGDRYEQYF
CDR3nt: TGCGCCAGCAGCCAAGGGACAGGGGATAGGTACGAGCAGTACTTC
v_gene: TRBV4-1
j_gene: TRBJ2-7
abundance: -
d_gene: TRBD1

CDR3aa: CASSPGRRGDTQYF
CDR3nt: TGCGCCAGCAGCCCGGGACGGCGGGGGGATACGCAGTATTTT
v_gene: TRBV5-1
j_gene: TRBJ2-3
abundance: -
d_gene: TRBD2

CDR3aa: CASSFDREQYF
CDR3nt: TGTGCCAGCAGTTTCGATCGGGAGCAGTACTTC
v_gene: TRBV27
j_gene: TRBJ2-7
abundance: -
d_gene: -